The entry below describes one T cell receptor (beta chain). No antigen is known for it. Each cDNA held unique molecular identifiers, and template switching gave it a universal primer site. TCRdb reanalysed the 5' RACE reads using MiXCR and keeps one entry per CDR3 protein. The data hold about 250,000 distinct CDR3 sequences, with about 8% observed a single time. This sample was taken from a study of identical twins. Findings of the study overall: Out-of-frame alpha sequences shared by twins were enriched for low generation probability. In monozygotic twins, models underestimated the sharing of out-of-frame TCR alpha. Interpretation of the results relied on cross-sectional statistical analysis and not on following the same donors.

Germline values: CDR1 SGHRS, CDR2 YFSETQ. This CDR3 region has 13 residues. Trimming shortened V by 2 bases and J by 5 bases, and 10 bases separated the two germline ends. Another study also made use of these data, one on yellow fever vaccine responses in identical twins.

V gene TRBV5-1 combines with J gene TRBJ1-2; D perhaps matches TRBD1 (5 bases). The sequenced sample consisted of CD8+ T cells sorted from blood. This TCR derives from a woman between 18 and 29 years old in good health. The CDR3 here is CASSFRGKYGYTF. In DNA form, the CDR3 reads TGCGCCAGCAGCTTTCGGGGGAAGTATGGCTACACCTTC.